Sequencing of this TCR beta chain was carried out in a study of blood T cell repertoires in COVID-19. Whole-study context: The samples span acute and convalescent COVID-19 from the United States, Italy and Spain. The analysed material was cDNA or gDNA that came from T cells, B-cell-depleted T cells, or PBMCs.

Germline V gene sequence: CDR1 SGHRS, CDR2 YFSETQ. V was cut by 4 bases and J by 4 bases, with 20 bases left in between. The CDR3 covers 16 residues. In the authors' methods: Reference gene primer amplification in the assay estimated nucleated cell counts. Measured with immunoSEQ multiplex PCR; TCRdb has only the in-frame clones, and not every one. V, J and clone size reflect that table, while D and trimming were determined from the DNA. The profile shows fewer than 200,000 clones, roughly 90% of them singletons. The source material was peripheral blood. The receptor's source is a man aged 55 to 70 with acute or convalescent COVID-19. The chain joins TRBV5-1 to TRBJ2-5, with D perhaps TRBD2 (5 bases). DNA for the CDR3: TGCGCCAGCAGCAAAGGTAGGACCCGGGATCGAGAGACCCAGTACTTC. This sequence encodes CASSKGRTRDRETQYF.